This TCR beta chain was captured in a study of T cells in Graves' hyperthyroidism and ophthalmopathy. Regarding the study as a whole: A model of 13 V-J pairs discriminated ophthalmopathy from stable hyperthyroidism. The model predicted ophthalmopathy a median around 6.5 months before onset.

The germline CDR1 and CDR2 sequences are SGHTA and FQGNSA. This CDR3 contains 17 residues. J was trimmed by 9 bases and V by 2 bases; bases with no gene match: 17. RNA transcripts provided the source from which TCR beta CDR3 regions were amplified. The HTBI primer set served for first-round RT-PCR of the TCR CDR3. TCRdb passed the multiplex PCR reads through MiXCR, listing each CDR3 protein once. The table records about 500,000 distinct CDR3 sequences, 40% to 55% of them present only once. Details on this clonotype: Its target is not known.

This receptor was obtained from an adult woman with Graves' disease, either hyperthyroidism or ophthalmopathy (not recorded which). The specimen sequenced was peripheral blood or thyroid tissue (not recorded which). The genes are TRBV7-2 and TRBJ1-1; 8 bases align to TRBD1. The CDR3 DNA follows: TGTGCCAGCAGCTTACAGACAGGGGCTACATCACATCCCAAAGCTTTCTTT. Translating gives CASSLQTGATSHPKAFF.